The following is a T cell receptor (beta chain) sequence with its context. This sample is part of a study of T cells in tuberculosis. General observations from the study: T cells binding CD1B-GMM tetramer weakly possibly escaped the sort.

No alpha-beta pairing information exists for these sequences. Clones were read by immunoSEQ multiplex PCR, and TCRdb kept only the in-frame ones, dropping some. The sample contains about 59,000 clones, approximately 81% of which appear only once. Thawed, overnight-rested PBMC were stained with GMM-loaded CD1B tetramer, viability dye and anti-CD3, then sorted. The CD1B tetramers carried C32 glucose monomycolate purified from Rhodococcus equi. CDR1 and CDR2 from the germline V gene are MGHRA and YSYEKL. Trimming took off 4 bases at V and 0 bases at J, with 18 bases between the two ends. The CDR3 is 17 residues long.

The genes are TRBV4-1 and TRBJ1-1; weak D call: TRBD1 (6 bases). The source of this sequence is an adult woman with latent tuberculosis. The sequenced sample consisted of CD1b-GMM tetramer-negative cells sorted from PBMCs. The chain's CDR3 is CASSLGSGVLLNTEAFF. The CDR3 DNA reads as TGCGCCAGCAGCCTGGGATCAGGGGTGCTGTTGAACACTGAAGCTTTCTTT.